This entry lists 31 T cell receptor beta chains sequenced from one sample in a study of T cell responses to AZD1222 COVID-19 vaccine. Libraries were prepared by immunoSEQ multiplex PCR; TCRdb keeps only in-frame clonotypes and omits some of them. The table has about 97,000 clones, 90% seen once. Specimen: peripheral blood, collected on day 0 of AZD1222 vaccination. All receptors derive from an adult in good health.

The V gene is TRBV9, the J gene TRBJ2-3; no definite D call. Trimming left V 4 bases short and J 2 bases short, with 11 bases between. CDR3 length: 14 residues. CDR1 and CDR2 from the germline V gene are SGDLS and YYNGEE. This CDR3 is CASSLRSNTDTQYF. CDR3 in DNA: TGTGCCAGCAGCTTACGTTCTAACACAGATACGCAGTATTTT.

The V gene is TRBV24-1, the J gene TRBJ1-4; D gene uncertain. CDR3 size: 14 residues. CDR1 KGHDR and CDR2 SFDVKD come from the germline V gene. V was clipped by 4 bases and J by 9 bases, with 14 bases between them. The CDR3 nucleotides read TGTGCCACCAGTGACTCTTCGGACGGTCAAAAACTGTTTTTT. This codes for CATSDSSDGQKLFF.

The sample holds one count of this clone. The rearrangement links TRBV7-3 to TRBJ1-1, with 11 nucleotides matching TRBD1. V shed 2 bases, J shed 4 bases, and the junction held 12 bases outside the gene matches. Germline CDR1 reads SGHTA; CDR2 reads FQGTGA. This CDR3 is built from 18 residues. The CDR3 DNA follows: TGTGCCAGCAGCTTACCCCGGACAGGGGGCGCGTACGGCACTGAAGCTTTCTTT. Protein sequence: CASSLPRTGGAYGTEAFF. Variable domain in full (rest from reference TRBV7-3 and TRBJ1-1): GAGVSQTPSNKVTEKGKYVELRCDPISGHTALYWYRQSLGQGPEFLIYFQGTGAADDSGLPNDRFFAVRPEGSVSTLKIQRTERGDSAVYLCASSLPRTGGAYGTEAFFGQGTRLTVV.

In its sample, this clone was seen once. The V and J genes are TRBV6-5 and TRBJ2-7; 7 bases align to TRBD1. With V trimmed by 7 bases and J by 5 bases, 11 bases remained unmatched. This CDR3 spans 14 amino acids. Germline CDR1 reads MNHEY; CDR2 reads SVGAGI. The CDR3 bases are TGTGCCAGCACTTCACTAGGGGGCTTGGACGAGCAGTACTTC. Its translation: CASTSLGGLDEQYF.

This chain links TRBV4-1 with TRBJ2-1; 9 bases line up with TRBD2. V lost 1 base to trimming and J lost 5 bases; unmatched junction nucleotides: 6. Germline CDR1 and CDR2: MGHRA and YSYEKL. This CDR3 is 16 amino acids long. CDR3 in DNA: TGCGCCAGCAGCCAAGCTCGGCTAGCGGGGAACAATGAGCAGTTCTTC. This translates into CASSQARLAGNNEQFF.

This chain joins TRBV15 and TRBJ1-2; a weak D match, TRBD1 (5 bases). V was cut by 0 bases and J by 6 bases, with 17 bases left in between. Per germline, CDR1 LNHNV and CDR2 YYDKDF (reference sequence). The CDR3 covers 16 residues. The CDR3 sequence is CATSRDQAHLGDGYTF. The CDR3 bases are TGTGCCACCAGCAGAGATCAGGCACACTTAGGGGATGGCTACACCTTC.

The chain links TRBV4-2 to TRBJ2-7, with 8 bases aligning to TRBD1. This CDR3 comprises 15 residues. Trimming took 1 base from V and 0 from J; bases not matched to a gene: 2. Looked up from germline, CDR1 is LGHNA and CDR2 is YNFKEQ. CDR3 loop: CASSQVGQGSYEQYF. CDR3 nucleotides: TGTGCCAGCAGCCAAGTTGGACAGGGCTCCTACGAGCAGTACTTC.

This sequence joins TRBV19 and TRBJ2-7; D might be TRBD1 (6 bases). The CDR3 sequence is 15 residues long. V lost 9 bases, J lost 1 base, and 19 bases lay in between. CDR1 and CDR2 from the germline V gene are LNHDA and SQIVND (reference sequence). The chain's CDR3 is CASRQTGSPSYEQYF. In nucleotides, the CDR3 is TGTGCCAGCAGACAGACAGGCTCCCCATCCTACGAGCAGTACTTC.

V is TRBV27 and J is TRBJ2-2; 8 bases are a match to TRBD2. This CDR3 is 17 amino acids long. V shed 5 bases and J 5 bases; nucleotides not matched to a gene: 13. Germline V gene lookup returns CDR1 MNHEY and CDR2 SMNVEV (reference sequence). CDR3 sequence: CASSLEGLGLGTGELFF. The CDR3 bases are TGTGCCAGCAGTCTCGAGGGACTAGGGTTAGGGACCGGGGAGCTGTTTTTT.

The CDR3 nucleotides are TGTGCCAGCAGTCCGACGAACACCGGGGAGCTGTTTTTT. Residues: CASSPTNTGELFF. V usage is TRBV27 and J usage is TRBJ2-2; D gene ambiguous. Germline V gene data show CDR1 as MNHEY and CDR2 as SMNVEV (reference sequence). V was trimmed by 5 bases and J by 0 bases, leaving 4 bases between them. The CDR3 covers 13 residues.

The V and J genes are TRBV30 and TRBJ1-2, with D tentatively TRBD1 (6 bases). Germline-derived CDR1 and CDR2 are GTSNPN and SVGIG (reference sequence). This CDR3 has 14 residues. V lost 8 bases to trimming and J lost 8 bases, with 24 bases between them. Here the CDR3 DNA reads TGTGCCGGTCTCTTCCAGGGGATGGCGTGGGGCTACACCTTC. Amino acid sequence: CAGLFQGMAWGYTF. Combining the CDR3 with reference TRBV30 and TRBJ1-2 gives the whole variable domain SQTIHQWPATLVQPVGSPLSLECTVEGTSNPNLYWYRQAAGRGLQLLFYSVGIGQISSEVPQNLSASRPQDRQFILSSKKLLLSDSGFYLCAGLFQGMAWGYTFGSGTRLTVV.

CDR3 DNA sequence: TGTGCCAGCAGTCTCGACAGGGCAAGGTCCTACGAGCAGTACTTC. It translates to CASSLDRARSYEQYF. The chain is built from TRBV2 and TRBJ2-7; 7 nucleotides line up with TRBD1. This CDR3 is built from 15 residues. Trimming took 5 bases from V and 1 from J; bases not matched to a gene: 8. The germline V gene has CDR1 SNHLY and CDR2 FYNNEI.

J is TRBJ1-2 and V is TRBV2, with D possibly TRBD1 on 5 matching bases. This CDR3 is 14 amino acids long. Trimming removed 5 bases at V and 4 bases at J, with 14 bases between. Germline loops: CDR1 SNHLY, CDR2 FYNNEI. The chain's CDR3 is CASSNRDGTYGYTF. Here the CDR3 DNA reads TGTGCCAGCAGTAACCGGGACGGGACCTATGGCTACACCTTC.

The chain employs TRBV6-5 and TRBJ1-1; no clear D gene. Deletions cut 7 bases from V and 1 base from J, with 13 bases between. Germline-derived CDR1 and CDR2 are MNHEY and SVGAGI. CDR3 length equals 14 residues. The CDR3 nucleotides read TGTGCCAGCAACTATAGGGTTGGGAACACTGAAGCTTTCTTT. Its translation is CASNYRVGNTEAFF.

J is TRBJ1-6 and V is TRBV27; 9 bases map to TRBD1. The CDR3 runs 15 residues. Germline V lookup: CDR1 MNHEY, CDR2 SMNVEV (reference sequence). After removal of 5 bases from V and 5 bases from J, the junction contained 4 bases not matched to a gene. The CDR3 region has the DNA TGTGCCAGCAGTCCTGACAGGGGGGATAATTCACCCCTCCACTTT. Translating it yields CASSPDRGDNSPLHF.

The rearrangement uses TRBV11-3 and TRBJ1-1; 10 bases fit TRBD1. The germline V gene encodes CDR1 SGHNT and CDR2 YENEEA. Trimming cost V 4 bases and J 1 base; bases outside gene matches: 3. The CDR3 is made up of 15 amino acids. CDR3 in DNA: TGTGCCAGCAGCTCGGGACAGGGGACGAACACTGAAGCTTTCTTT. Protein sequence: CASSSGQGTNTEAFF.

V and J are TRBV4-1 and TRBJ1-4; D not resolved. CDR1 is MGHRA and CDR2 is YSYEKL in the germline V gene. The V end was cut by 3 bases, the J end by 0 bases, with 8 bases between. This CDR3 has 15 amino acids. The CDR3 spells CASSQSFATNEKLFF. As DNA, the CDR3 is TGCGCCAGCAGCCAGAGTTTTGCAACTAATGAAAAACTGTTTTTT.

The chain is built from TRBV5-4 and TRBJ2-7; D not resolved. This CDR3 spans 11 amino acids. Trimming cost V 5 bases and J 3 bases, with 6 bases left between them. Germline lookup yields CDR1 SGHNT and CDR2 YYREEE (reference sequence). CDR3 amino acids: CASSSDYEQYF. As DNA, the CDR3 is TGTGCCAGCAGTTCCGACTACGAGCAGTACTTC.

The CDR3 region is CASSFVGANTGELFF. CDR3 nucleotides: TGTGCCAGCAGCTTTGTAGGGGCGAACACCGGGGAGCTGTTTTTT. The chain links TRBV5-6 to TRBJ2-2; maybe TRBD1 (5 bases). Germline CDR1 SGHDT, CDR2 YYEEEE. Trimming took 2 bases from V and 0 from J, leaving 8 bases between them. The CDR3 runs to 15 residues.

The chain couples TRBV6-5 to TRBJ1-4, with 7 bases fitting TRBD1. The V gene's germline CDR1 is MNHEY and CDR2 SVGAGI. The CDR3 length is 14 residues. With V trimmed by 7 bases and J by 4 bases, 6 bases remained unmatched. The chain's CDR3 is CASTLDRFNEKLFF. The DNA of the CDR3 is TGTGCCAGCACCTTGGACAGGTTTAATGAAAAACTGTTTTTT.

The genes are TRBV6-1 and TRBJ1-5, with no clear D. This CDR3 is 16 amino acids long. The germline V and J ends were trimmed by 3 bases and 5 bases, with 17 bases remaining between them. Germline assignment: CDR1 MNHNS and CDR2 SASEGT. The CDR3 region is CASSDTAVSPDQPQHF. The DNA of the CDR3 is TGTGCCAGCAGTGATACGGCAGTCTCCCCAGATCAGCCCCAGCATTTT.

The chain has TRBV5-5 and TRBJ2-5, with D possibly TRBD1 on 6 matching bases. This CDR3 has 15 amino acids. The germline V gene has CDR1 SGHKS and CDR2 YYEKEE (reference sequence). Trimming cost V 4 bases and J 5 bases, with 18 bases left between them. The CDR3 protein is CASSHRTEERETQYF. The DNA of the CDR3 is TGTGCCAGCAGCCACCGGACAGAAGAGAGGGAGACCCAGTACTTC. Full variable domain (missing parts from reference TRBV5-5 and TRBJ2-5): DAGVTQSPTHLIKTRGQQVTLRCSPISGHKSVSWYQQVLGQGPQFIFQYYEKEERGRGNFPDRFSARQFPNYSSELNVNALLLGDSALYLCASSHRTEERETQYFGPGTRLLVL.

The chain uses TRBV27 and TRBJ2-1; 7 nucleotides align to TRBD1. CDR1 is MNHEY, CDR2 SMNVEV, per germline (reference sequence). The CDR3 consists of 16 residues. V shed 5 bases and J 8 bases; nucleotides not matched to a gene: 15. In DNA, the CDR3 is TGTGCCAGCAGTCACCCGACAGGGCGGTGGTCCGATGAGCAGTTCTTC. Protein sequence: CASSHPTGRWSDEQFF.

The chain is built from TRBV20-1 and TRBJ2-1; D gene ambiguous. The germline V and J ends were trimmed by 6 bases and 3 bases, with 6 bases remaining between them. The germline V gene encodes CDR1 DFQATT and CDR2 SNEGSKA (reference sequence). This CDR3 has 11 amino acids. CDR3 in DNA: TGCAGTGCAACCAGCTACAATGAGCAGTTCTTC. Translating gives CSATSYNEQFF.

This clone is a singleton in its sample. The CDR3 protein is CATHREGLEAFF. CDR3 bases: TGTGCCACCCATCGGGAGGGTCTTGAAGCTTTCTTT. The chain combines TRBV2 with TRBJ1-1, with D unclear. Germline loops: CDR1 SNHLY, CDR2 FYNNEI. V was clipped by 10 bases and J by 7 bases, with 16 bases between them. The CDR3 has 12 amino acids.

The chain carries TRBV28 and TRBJ1-2; D not resolved. From germline, CDR1 is MDHEN and CDR2 SYDVKM. This CDR3 spans 14 amino acids. V was trimmed by 5 bases and J by 8 bases, leaving 18 bases between them. The chain's CDR3 is CASSVSPGVRGYTF. The CDR3 DNA is TGTGCCAGCAGTGTTTCCCCGGGAGTTAGGGGCTACACCTTC.

The chain combines TRBV12-3 or TRBV12-4 with TRBJ1-1; TRBD1 is a possible D gene (5 bases). V was shortened by 3 bases and J by 3 bases, with 8 bases between the two germline ends. The CDR3 runs to 13 residues. In nucleotides, the CDR3 is TGTGCCAGCAGTTTGCTAGGGGACACTGAAGCTTTCTTT. Translation: CASSLLGDTEAFF.

The J gene is TRBJ1-5, the V gene TRBV24-1, with D hard to call. CDR3 size: 15 residues. V lost 1 base and J 6 bases, leaving 12 bases between the germline ends. Germline V gene data show CDR1 as KGHDR and CDR2 as SFDVKD. CDR3 protein: CATSDFLRGSQPQHF. DNA of the CDR3: TGTGCCACCAGTGATTTTCTCCGGGGAAGTCAGCCCCAGCATTTT.

This chain joins TRBV29-1 and TRBJ2-3; TRBD2 agrees at 13 bases. J was trimmed by 3 bases and V by 6 bases; bases with no gene match: 6. The CDR3 has 15 amino acids. Germline CDR1 is SQVTM and CDR2 is ANQGSEA. CDR3 protein: CSVGLAGVTTDTQYF. The CDR3 bases are TGCAGCGTCGGACTAGCGGGGGTTACTACAGATACGCAGTATTTT.

The rearrangement joins TRBV5-1 to TRBJ2-1, with D possibly being TRBD1 (6 bases). The CDR3 is 13 amino acids. CDR1 is SGHRS, CDR2 YFSETQ, per germline. Trimming removed 1 base at V and 5 bases at J, with 7 bases between. CDR3 in DNA: TGCGCCAGCAGCTTGCAGGGGAACAATGAGCAGTTCTTC. Its protein product is CASSLQGNNEQFF.

This chain uses TRBV5-1 with TRBJ1-1; D is undetermined. Looked up from germline, CDR1 is SGHRS and CDR2 is YFSETQ. The CDR3 length is 13 residues. V lost 4 bases and J 1 base, leaving 8 bases between the germline ends. CDR3 loop: CASSREGNTEAFF. The CDR3 nucleotides read TGCGCCAGCAGCAGAGAGGGGAACACTGAAGCTTTCTTT.